This T cell receptor (beta chain) was sequenced in a study of response to subunit inactivated influenza vaccine. One entry per CDR3 protein results from TCRdb running MiXCR on the RT-PCR reads. Counted here are 450,000 to 600,000 distinct CDR3 sequences, approximately 15% occurring once; the ten biggest clones make up 3%. The V end was cut by 6 bases, the J end by 8 bases, with 16 bases between. Germline V gene lookup returns CDR1 SEHNR and CDR2 FQNEAQ (reference sequence). CDR3 length: 13 residues. This clonotype was seen many times. Source: CD4+ T cells sorted from PBMCs, taken around 25 months after vaccination. The chain couples TRBV7-9 to TRBJ1-2; a weak D match, TRBD1 (6 bases). The TCR originated in a man between 50 and 69 years old who received an inactivated influenza vaccine. For the CDR3, the DNA is TGTGCCAGCAGTCTCGGACAGACCTCGGGCTACACCTTC. Encoded protein: CASSLGQTSGYTF.